The clone carrying this T cell receptor (beta chain) was picked up a small number of times. Without the conserved terminal phenylalanine or tryptophan, this CDR3 likely stems from a read error. The DNA is left out, because the CDR3 cannot be placed on it with certainty; the CDR3 is given as TCRdb lists it. The data belong to a study of tumor-infiltrating lymphocytes in oesophageal squamous cell carcinoma. Via MiXCR, TCRdb re-called the PCR reads, giving one row per CDR3 protein. The sample includes around 18,000 distinct CDR3 sequences, about 40% of them seen just once. The specimen sequenced was esophageal tumor tissue. The sequence was collected from a male donor with esophageal squamous cell carcinoma.

This chain's CDR3 is CASSFGGSTDTQYFGP. The genes are TRBV12-3 or TRBV12-4 and TRBJ2-6; TRBD1, the table's D call, lacks a check against the DNA. The CDR3 is 16 amino acids in total, end residues counted.